This entry features one T cell receptor beta chain sequence. With random hexamers, roughly 0.45 to 1 ug RNA was reverse transcribed. TCRdb reprocessed the immunoSEQ multiplex PCR reads via MiXCR and lists one record per CDR3 protein. The table lists approximately 160,000 distinct CDR3 sequences, approximately 95% of them singletons. The sample is drawn from a study of CD8 T cells in Susac syndrome. TCR beta sequences were obtained from blood CD8+ and CD4+ T cells. The CDR3 has 13 residues. The V gene end was trimmed by 5 bases and the J gene end by 6 bases; junction bases not matched to a gene: 6. Germline CDR1 and CDR2: DFQATT and SNEGSKA (reference sequence).

The rearrangement links TRBV20-1 to TRBJ2-1; TRBD2 matches 8 bases. The source material was CD4+ T cells from PBMCs. The source is a human donor with multiple sclerosis. CDR3 residues: CSAPGTSTNEQFF. DNA of the CDR3: TGCAGTGCTCCCGGGACTAGTACCAATGAGCAGTTCTTC.